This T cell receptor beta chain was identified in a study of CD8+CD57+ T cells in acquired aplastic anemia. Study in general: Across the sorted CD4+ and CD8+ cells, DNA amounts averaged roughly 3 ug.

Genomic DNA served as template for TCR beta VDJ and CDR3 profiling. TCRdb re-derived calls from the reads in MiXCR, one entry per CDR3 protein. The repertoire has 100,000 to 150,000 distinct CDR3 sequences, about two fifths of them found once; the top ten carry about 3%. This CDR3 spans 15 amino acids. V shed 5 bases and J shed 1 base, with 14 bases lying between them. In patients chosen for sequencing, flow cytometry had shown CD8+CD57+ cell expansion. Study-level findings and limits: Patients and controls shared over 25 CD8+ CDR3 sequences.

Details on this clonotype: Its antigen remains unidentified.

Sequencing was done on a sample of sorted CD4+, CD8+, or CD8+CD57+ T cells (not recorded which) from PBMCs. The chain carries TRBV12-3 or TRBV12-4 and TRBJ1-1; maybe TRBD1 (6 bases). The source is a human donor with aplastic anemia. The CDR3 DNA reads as TGTGCCAGCAGTCCAGGACAGCGAAAGAACACTGAAGCTTTCTTT. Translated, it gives CASSPGQRKNTEAFF.